This TCR beta chain originates from a study of PD-L1 blockade in urothelial cancer. Whole-study context: Blood was analyzed 3 weeks (second dose) and 6 weeks after treatment start. Whole-study results and caveats: Durable-benefit patients expanded tumor-associated blood clones more at 3 weeks.

Some clones are missing from TCRdb's copy, which holds only in-frame ones; the method was immunoSEQ multiplex PCR. The sample lists some 100,000 clones; approximately 90% were seen once. Regarding this clone: No antigen is known for it.

Trimming took 3 bases from V and 2 from J; bases not matched to a gene: 10. The germline V gene has CDR1 SGHRS and CDR2 YFSETQ. The CDR3 is 17 residues long. Enrolled patients showed locally advanced or metastatic urothelial carcinoma. Every patient provided from 1 to 8 samples, collected pretreatment and on-treatment. This specimen was PBMCs, taken around atezolizumab (anti-PD-L1) treatment. The source of this sequence is a woman of 80 years or more with urothelial cancer. This chain uses TRBV5-1 with TRBJ2-7; TRBD2 matches 11 bases. The CDR3 here is CASSWLAGGGTPYEQYF. CDR3 nucleotide sequence: TGCGCCAGCAGCTGGTTAGCGGGGGGGGGCACACCCTACGAGCAGTACTTC.